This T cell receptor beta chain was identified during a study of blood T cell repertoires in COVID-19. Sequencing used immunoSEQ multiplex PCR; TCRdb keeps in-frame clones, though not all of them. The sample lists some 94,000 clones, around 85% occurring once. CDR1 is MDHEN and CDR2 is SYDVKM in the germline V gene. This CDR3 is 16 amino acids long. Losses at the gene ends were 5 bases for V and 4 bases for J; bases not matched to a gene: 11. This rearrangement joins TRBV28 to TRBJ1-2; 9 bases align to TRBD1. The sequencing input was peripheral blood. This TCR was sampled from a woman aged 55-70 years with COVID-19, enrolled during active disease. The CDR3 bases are TGTGCCAGCAGTCCCCAAGGGGGACAGGGCGTCTATGGCTACACCTTC. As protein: CASSPQGGQGVYGYTF.